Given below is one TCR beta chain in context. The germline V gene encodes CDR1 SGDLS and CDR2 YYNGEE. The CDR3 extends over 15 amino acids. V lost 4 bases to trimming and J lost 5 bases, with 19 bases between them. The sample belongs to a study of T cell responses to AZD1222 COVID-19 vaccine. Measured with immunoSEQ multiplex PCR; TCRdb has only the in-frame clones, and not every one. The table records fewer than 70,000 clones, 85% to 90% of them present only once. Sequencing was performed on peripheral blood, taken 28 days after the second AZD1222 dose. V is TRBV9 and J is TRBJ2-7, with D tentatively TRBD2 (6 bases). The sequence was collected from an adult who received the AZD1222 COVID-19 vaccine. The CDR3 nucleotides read TGTGCCAGCAGCCGAAGCCTCGGCAGGGAGGACGAGCAGTACTTC. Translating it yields CASSRSLGREDEQYF.